The next 18 T cell receptor beta chains were all read from a single sample in a study of blood T cells in healthy people across ages. The second PCR ran about 6 to 12 cycles with a sample-barcoded 5' primer and J-beta primers. TCRdb analysed the 5' RACE reads with MiXCR anew, one entry per CDR3 protein. The repertoire includes about 970,000 distinct CDR3 sequences, approximately 50% of them detected once, and over 20% sits in the top ten. Sequencing used blood. Source of these receptors: a woman in her fifties or sixties in good health.

The V gene is TRBV4-1, the J gene TRBJ2-4, with unresolved D. The J call may be wrong; the DNA end is better matched by TRBJ2-7. CDR3 length: 14 residues. Germline loops: CDR1 MGHRA, CDR2 YSYEKL. The CDR3 nucleotides read TGCGCCAGCAGCCAATTCGAAGGAAGTAACGAGCAGTACTTC. This encodes CASSQFEGSNEQYF.

The chain recombines TRBV7-9 with TRBJ1-2; D unresolved. Trimming took off 2 bases at V and 8 bases at J, with 9 bases between the two ends. The CDR3 sequence is 12 residues long. Germline CDR1 SEHNR, CDR2 FQNEAQ (reference sequence). The CDR3 DNA reads TGTGCCAGCAGCTTACAGATCGAAGGCTACACCTTC. Its protein is CASSLQIEGYTF. Full variable domain (outside the CDR3, taken from reference TRBV7-9 and TRBJ1-2): DTGVSQNPRHKITKRGQNVTFRCDPISEHNRLYWYRQTLGQGPEFLTYFQNEAQLEKSRLLSDRFSAERPKGSFSTLEIQRTEQGDSAMYLCASSLQIEGYTFGSGTRLTVV.

The chain uses TRBV7-8 and TRBJ1-4, with D uncertain. CDR3 length equals 18 residues. Trimming took 5 bases from V and 0 from J, leaving 19 bases between them. CDR1 is SGHVS and CDR2 is FQNEAQ in the germline V gene. The CDR3 reads CASSPGRRTIATNEKLFF. The CDR3 DNA is TGTGCCAGCAGCCCCGGACGGCGCACTATTGCAACTAATGAAAAACTGTTTTTT.

The genes are TRBV27 and TRBJ2-1, with TRBD1 matching over 12 bases. This CDR3 spans 15 amino acids. Germline assignment: CDR1 MNHEY and CDR2 SMNVEV (reference sequence). V dropped 5 bases and J dropped 8; count of bases not matched to a gene: 7. This chain's CDR3 is CASSPRDRGPYEQFF. In DNA, the CDR3 is TGTGCCAGCAGTCCCCGGGACAGGGGGCCGTATGAGCAGTTCTTC.

This rearrangement joins TRBV21-1 to TRBJ2-7; the listed D gene, TRBD1, was not tested against the DNA. TRBV21-1 is a documented pseudogene. The CDR3 totals 20 residues. This CDR3 reads CASSNTRDKTRGPQPYEQYF. The CDR3 region has the DNA TGTGCCAGCAGCAATACTAGGGACAAAACCAGGGGGCCCCAGCCCTACGAGCAGTACTTC.

This CDR3 reads CSARDAETSPYNEQFF. DNA for the CDR3: TGCAGTGCTAGAGATGCAGAAACCAGTCCCTACAATGAGCAGTTCTTC. The chain has TRBV20-1 and TRBJ2-1; no definite D call. The CDR3 is made up of 16 amino acids. Germline assignment: CDR1 DFQATT and CDR2 SNEGSKA (reference sequence). Trimming removed 0 bases at V and 2 bases at J, with 14 bases between.

The chain carries TRBV15 and TRBJ2-3; D remains unclear. Trimming pared 0 bases from V and 13 bases from J, leaving 11 bases between. Looked up from germline, CDR1 is LNHNV and CDR2 is YYDKDF (reference sequence). This CDR3 comprises 12 residues. The CDR3 DNA follows: TGTGCCACCAGCAGAGATGATACGGCGAAGTATTTT. Translating gives CATSRDDTAKYF. Drawing the rest from reference TRBV15 and TRBJ2-3, the complete variable domain is DAMVIQNPRYQVTQFGKPVTLSCSQTLNHNVMYWYQQKSSQAPKLLFHYYDKDFNNEADTPDNFQSRRPNTSFCFLDIRSPGLGDTAMYLCATSRDDTAKYFGPGTRLTVL.

Only one count was recorded for this clonotype. The genes are TRBV29-1 and TRBJ1-1, with D possibly matching TRBD1 (5 bases). CDR3 length: 15 amino acids. V was clipped by 6 bases and J by 1 base, with 18 bases between them. The germline V gene encodes CDR1 SQVTM and CDR2 ANQGSEA. CDR3 amino acids: CSVSQTATGNTEAFF. The DNA of the CDR3 is TGCAGCGTCTCCCAGACAGCCACGGGGAACACTGAAGCTTTCTTT. Variable domain in full (rest from reference TRBV29-1 and TRBJ1-1): SAVISQKPSRDICQRGTSLTIQCQVDSQVTMMFWYRQQPGQSLTLIATANQGSEATYESGFVIDKFPISRPNLTFSTLTVSNMSPEDSSIYLCSVSQTATGNTEAFFGQGTRLTVV.

This sequence joins TRBV2 and TRBJ1-1, with D possibly matching TRBD1 (5 bases). The CDR3 extends over 12 amino acids. The germline gives CDR1 SNHLY, CDR2 FYNNEI. V gave up 7 bases and J gave up 4 bases, with 10 bases separating them. The CDR3 nucleotides are TGTGCCAGCACAGGGTTTCTCACTGAAGCTTTCTTT. Protein: CASTGFLTEAFF.

The chain combines TRBV7-2 with TRBJ2-4; D remains unclear. The CDR3 is 12 residues long. V lost 3 bases, J lost 7 bases, and 7 bases lay in between. The V gene's germline CDR1 is SGHTA and CDR2 FQGNSA. The CDR3 bases are TGTGCCAGCAGCTTTGGCAACAACATTCAGTACTTC. Protein: CASSFGNNIQYF.

V and J are TRBV29-1 and TRBJ2-5; TRBD2 is a possible D gene (6 bases). The V gene lost 7 bases and the J gene lost 4 bases, with 16 bases spanning the gap. Germline V gives CDR1 SQVTM, CDR2 ANQGSEA. The CDR3 loop spans 13 amino acids. The CDR3 protein is CSGVGWRGETQYF. The CDR3 region has the DNA TGCAGCGGCGTCGGCTGGCGGGGAGAGACCCAGTACTTC.

This clonotype was counted once. The chain combines TRBV5-1 with TRBJ2-7; 7 bases fit TRBD1. The DNA end is a closer match to TRBJ2-4, so the J assignment may be wrong. The CDR3 sequence is 15 residues long. CDR1 and CDR2 (germline): SGHRS, YFSETQ. CDR3 DNA: TGCGCCAGCACCAACCAGACAGGGTTGAAAAACATTCAGTACTTC. Amino acid sequence: CASTNQTGLKNIQYF.

The chain couples TRBV20-1 to TRBJ2-1, with 12 positions matching TRBD1. CDR1 and CDR2 (germline): DFQATT, SNEGSKA (reference sequence). The CDR3 has 14 residues. V dropped 3 bases and J dropped 8; count of bases not matched to a gene: 5. The CDR3 DNA reads TGCAGTGCTAGGGGGGACAGGGGGCGGTATGAGCAGTTCTTC. Amino acid sequence: CSARGDRGRYEQFF.

The chain uses TRBV12-3 or TRBV12-4 and TRBJ2-1, with 9 positions matching TRBD2. The CDR3 totals 14 residues. V shed 3 bases and J 6 bases; nucleotides not matched to a gene: 3. In DNA form, the CDR3 reads TGTGCCAGCAGTTTGGCGGGACTAGCCAATGAGCAGTTCTTC. This translates into CASSLAGLANEQFF.

V gene TRBV20-1 combines with J gene TRBJ1-2, with 9 bases aligning to TRBD1. Germline-derived CDR1 and CDR2 are DFQATT and SNEGSKA (reference sequence). This CDR3 contains 11 residues. The V gene end was trimmed by 6 bases and the J gene end by 8 bases; junction bases not matched to a gene: 4. CDR3 in amino acids: CSAPGQGGYTF. CDR3 DNA sequence: TGCAGTGCCCCGGGACAGGGCGGCTACACCTTC.

This chain uses TRBV21-1 with TRBJ2-2; TRBD1 is taken as the D call from the table, unchecked against the DNA. TRBV21-1 is a recognized pseudogene. This CDR3 has 11 amino acids. The CDR3: CASSLRGGLFF. DNA of the CDR3: TGTGCCAGCAGTCTCAGGGGCGGGCTGTTTTTT.

This clonotype was seen a few times. The chain is built from TRBV6-2 or TRBV6-3 and TRBJ1-1; D may be TRBD1 (5 bases). Germline V gene sequence: CDR1 MNHEY, CDR2 SVGEGT. Trimming left V 0 bases short and J 5 bases short, with 10 bases between. This CDR3 has 14 residues. The CDR3 spells CASSYSGVRTEAFF. The CDR3 region has the DNA TGTGCCAGCAGTTACTCAGGGGTCCGAACTGAAGCTTTCTTT.

The sample holds a few counts of this clonotype. V gene TRBV12-3 or TRBV12-4 combines with J gene TRBJ1-2; D possibly corresponds to TRBD1 (5 bases). V was clipped by 5 bases and J by 4 bases, with 11 bases between them. CDR3 length: 13 residues. CDR3 bases: TGTGCCAGCAGTCCCCGGGGGGTCTATGGCTACACCTTC. Its translation: CASSPRGVYGYTF.